This TCR beta chain was profiled in a study of neurological immune-mediated disorders (dated by TCRdb to the late 2010s). Context from the whole study: The study compared peripheral blood TCR-beta repertoires of HTLV-I-associated myelopathy (HAM/TSP) patients, multiple sclerosis patients and healthy controls using UMI-based sequencing. Longitudinal samples, technical triplicates and paired sorted CD4+ and CD8+ T-cell subsets, alongside PBMC samples, were included among the roughly 110 TCR-beta libraries. Of the roughly 68 subjects in the cohort, about 14 were HAM/TSP patients, about 34 were multiple sclerosis patients, and 20 were healthy controls.

Blood bank volunteers in Maryland, USA served as the healthy controls. Unsorted PBMC libraries were generated from 2 million PBMCs stored in RNAlater at -80 °C until RNA extraction. PBMCs were separated from peripheral blood using Ficoll-Hypaque density gradient centrifugation and then cryopreserved in liquid nitrogen. CDR1 is given as LNHDA and CDR2 as SQIVND, both from the germline V gene (reference sequence). Trimming at the junction amounts to 6 bases on V and 6 bases on J, and the germline ends lie 8 bases apart. CDR3 length: 12 amino acids, cysteine to phenylalanine. Only CDR3 DNA is held: 36 bases, read in frame from base 1. Paper-wide results and their limitations: TCR clonal expansion was highest in HAM/TSP patients and lowest in MS patients, with MS patients falling below even healthy controls. No identical CDR3 amino acid sequences were shared among expanded clones across subjects, suggesting private TCR-beta repertoires in all groups.

cDNA was synthesized by template-switch 5'RACE using a primer with a 10-nucleotide random unique molecular identifier that tagged each TCR transcript. Every sequencing run yielded over 190 million TCR-beta sequences covering 15-18 subjects. Total RNA was extracted with the RNeasy kit. The KAPA Real-time Library Amplification kit was used to amplify TCR-beta VDJ regions with primers targeting the TCR constant region and the 5'RACE anchor. Sample indexes and Illumina adaptors were added in a first PCR, after which library yield was increased in a second PCR. The roughly 650 bp TCR product was size-selected on a 2% E-gel SizeSelection system after Ampure bead purification. Before pooling, libraries had their quality checked on a Bioanalyzer, their concentration measured with Qubit, and their quantity determined with the Kapa Library Quantification kit. Libraries were sequenced paired-end 2 x 150 bp on an Illumina HiSeq 2500. To increase sequence diversity, about 25-31% phiX was spiked into each library pool. Per the authors' processing: The quality-filtered reads were processed with the UMI-based MiGEC pipeline, whose error correction step removed more than 85% of the raw TCR sequences. IMGT germline references were used for alignment of VDJ genes, and clonotypes were defined by a unique CDR3 amino acid sequence together with V-J genes. Clonal expansion, Shannon diversity and CDR3 relatedness were evaluated with VDJtools (CalcPairwiseDistances, ClusterSamples), while phylogenetic trees were built in CLCbio workbench. Clones with at least 8 unique UMIs were defined as expanded, with this threshold being based on coefficient-of-variation modelling across technical triplicates. TCRdb reprocessed the public reads (quality trimming at Q25 with fastp, clone calling with MiXCR) and kept in-frame beta chains. Rows with a matching CDR3 protein are joined into one entry that keeps the most common DNA and genes. The V and J calls shown here were made by TCRdb, not taken from the authors' results. The sample profile shows roughly 30,000 distinct CDR3 sequences; about 4.8% of them were found once. Roughly 23% of the sample goes to the ten largest clones.

A remark on this clonotype: The target of this receptor is not known. Base qualities are not recorded, but no much larger clone differs from it by a single base.

The receptor comes from a young man in good health. Sequenced: PBMCs. Recombination linked TRBV19 to TRBJ2-2; TRBD2 is perhaps the D gene, given 6 matching bases. The CDR3: CASRWGAGELFF. The DNA sequence is TGTGCCAGTAGGTGGGGGGCCGGGGAGCTGTTTTTT.